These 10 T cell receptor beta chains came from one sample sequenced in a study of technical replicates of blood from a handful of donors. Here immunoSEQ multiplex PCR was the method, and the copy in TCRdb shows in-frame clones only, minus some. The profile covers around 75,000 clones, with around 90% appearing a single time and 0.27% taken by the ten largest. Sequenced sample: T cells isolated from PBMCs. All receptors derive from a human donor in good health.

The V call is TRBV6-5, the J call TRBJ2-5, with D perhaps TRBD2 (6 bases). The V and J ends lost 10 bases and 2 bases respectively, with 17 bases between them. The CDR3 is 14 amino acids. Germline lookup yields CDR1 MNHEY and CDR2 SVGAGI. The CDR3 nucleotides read TGTGCCACCCGAGCGGGTACACGACAAGAGACCCAGTACTTC. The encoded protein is CATRAGTRQETQYF.

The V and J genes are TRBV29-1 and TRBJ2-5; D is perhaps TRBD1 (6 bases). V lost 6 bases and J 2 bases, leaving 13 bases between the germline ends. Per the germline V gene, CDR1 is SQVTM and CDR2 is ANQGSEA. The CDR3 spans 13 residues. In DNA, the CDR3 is TGCAGCGTCACGACAGGAAGGCAAGAGACCCAGTACTTC. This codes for CSVTTGRQETQYF. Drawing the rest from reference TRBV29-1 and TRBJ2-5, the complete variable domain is SAVISQKPSRDICQRGTSLTIQCQVDSQVTMMFWYRQQPGQSLTLIATANQGSEATYESGFVIDKFPISRPNLTFSTLTVSNMSPEDSSIYLCSVTTGRQETQYFGPGTRLLVL.

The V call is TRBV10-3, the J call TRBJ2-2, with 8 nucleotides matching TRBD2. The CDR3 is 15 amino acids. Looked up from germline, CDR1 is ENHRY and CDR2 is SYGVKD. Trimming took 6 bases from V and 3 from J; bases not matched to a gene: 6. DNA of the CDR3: TGTGCCATCAGCCCCGGGACTAGATACACCGGGGAGCTGTTTTTT. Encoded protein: CAISPGTRYTGELFF.

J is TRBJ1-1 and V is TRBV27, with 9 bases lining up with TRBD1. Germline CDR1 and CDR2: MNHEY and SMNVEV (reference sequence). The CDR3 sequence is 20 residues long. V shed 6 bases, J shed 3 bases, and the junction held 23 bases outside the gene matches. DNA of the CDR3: TGTGCCAGCAGCCTAAGATACCCCGGGACAGGGTGGGGGGGTGACACTGAAGCTTTCTTT. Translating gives CASSLRYPGTGWGGDTEAFF.

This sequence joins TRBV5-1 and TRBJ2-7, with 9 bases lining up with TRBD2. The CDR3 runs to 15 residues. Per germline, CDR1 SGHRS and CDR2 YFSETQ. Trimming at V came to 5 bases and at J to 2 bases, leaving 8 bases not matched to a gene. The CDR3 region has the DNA TGCGCCAGCAGGTATAGCGGGGGAGTTACCTACGAGCAGTACTTC. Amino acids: CASRYSGGVTYEQYF.

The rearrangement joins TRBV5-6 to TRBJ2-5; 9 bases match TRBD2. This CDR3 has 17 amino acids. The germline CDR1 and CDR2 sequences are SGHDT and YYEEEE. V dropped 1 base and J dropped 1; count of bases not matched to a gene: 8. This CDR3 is CASSLRTSGGRQETQYF. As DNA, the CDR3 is TGTGCCAGCAGCTTGAGGACGAGCGGGGGGCGCCAAGAGACCCAGTACTTC.

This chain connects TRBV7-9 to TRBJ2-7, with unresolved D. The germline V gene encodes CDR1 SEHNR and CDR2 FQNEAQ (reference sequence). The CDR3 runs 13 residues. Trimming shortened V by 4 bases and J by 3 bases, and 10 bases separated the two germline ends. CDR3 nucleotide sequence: TGTGCCAGCAGCTCCTTGAACGGCTACGAGCAGTACTTC. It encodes CASSSLNGYEQYF.

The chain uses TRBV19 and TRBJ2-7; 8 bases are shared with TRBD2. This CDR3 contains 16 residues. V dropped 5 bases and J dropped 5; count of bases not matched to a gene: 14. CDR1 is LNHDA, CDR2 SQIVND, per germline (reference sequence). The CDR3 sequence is CASSSYSGTSHDEQYF. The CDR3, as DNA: TGTGCCAGTAGTTCCTATTCCGGGACTAGTCACGACGAGCAGTACTTC.

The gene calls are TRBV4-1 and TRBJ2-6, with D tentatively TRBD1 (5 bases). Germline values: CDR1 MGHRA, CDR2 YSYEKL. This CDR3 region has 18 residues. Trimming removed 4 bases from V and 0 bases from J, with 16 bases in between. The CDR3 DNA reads TGCGCCAGCAGCCGCTTAGACAGCTTTTCCTCTGGGGCCAACGTCCTGACTTTC. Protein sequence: CASSRLDSFSSGANVLTF.

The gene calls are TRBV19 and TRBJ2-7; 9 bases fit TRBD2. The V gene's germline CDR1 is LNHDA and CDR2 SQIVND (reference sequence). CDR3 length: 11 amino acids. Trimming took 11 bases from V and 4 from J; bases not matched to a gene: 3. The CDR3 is CAAGGPYEQYF. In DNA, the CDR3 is TGTGCCGCGGGAGGGCCTTACGAGCAGTACTTC.